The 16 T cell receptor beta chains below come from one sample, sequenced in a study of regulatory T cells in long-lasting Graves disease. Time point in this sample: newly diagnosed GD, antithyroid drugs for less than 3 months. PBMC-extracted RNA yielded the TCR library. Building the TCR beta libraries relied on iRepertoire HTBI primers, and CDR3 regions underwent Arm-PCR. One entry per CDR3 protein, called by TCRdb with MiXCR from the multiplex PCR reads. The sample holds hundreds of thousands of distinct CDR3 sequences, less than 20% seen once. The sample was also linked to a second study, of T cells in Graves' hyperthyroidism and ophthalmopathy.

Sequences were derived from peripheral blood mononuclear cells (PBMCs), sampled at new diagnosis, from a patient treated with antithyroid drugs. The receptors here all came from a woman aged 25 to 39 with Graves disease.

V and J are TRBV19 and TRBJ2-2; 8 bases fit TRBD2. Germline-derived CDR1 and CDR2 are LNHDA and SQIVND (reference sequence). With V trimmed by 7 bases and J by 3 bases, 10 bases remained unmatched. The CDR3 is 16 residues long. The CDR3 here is CASKKRAGGDTGELFF. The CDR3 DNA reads TGTGCCAGTAAAAAGAGGGCGGGAGGAGACACCGGGGAGCTGTTTTTT.

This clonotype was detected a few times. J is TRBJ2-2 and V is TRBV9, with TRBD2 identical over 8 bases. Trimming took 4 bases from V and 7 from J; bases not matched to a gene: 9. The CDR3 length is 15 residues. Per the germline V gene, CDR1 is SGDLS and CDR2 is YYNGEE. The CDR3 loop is CASSPAGVDSGELFF. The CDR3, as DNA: TGTGCCAGCAGCCCAGCGGGAGTAGATAGCGGGGAGCTGTTTTTT. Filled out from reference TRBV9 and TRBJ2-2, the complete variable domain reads DSGVTQTPKHLITATGQRVTLRCSPRSGDLSVYWYQQSLDQGLQFLIQYYNGEERAKGNILERFSAQQFPDLHSELNLSSLELGDSALYFCASSPAGVDSGELFFGEGSRLTVL.

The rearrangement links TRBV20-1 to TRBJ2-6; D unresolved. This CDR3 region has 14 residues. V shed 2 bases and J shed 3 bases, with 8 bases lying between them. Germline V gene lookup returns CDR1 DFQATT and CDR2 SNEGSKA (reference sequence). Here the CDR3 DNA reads TGCAGTGCTAGAACAGCGAGTGGGGCCAACGTCCTGACTTTC. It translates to CSARTASGANVLTF.

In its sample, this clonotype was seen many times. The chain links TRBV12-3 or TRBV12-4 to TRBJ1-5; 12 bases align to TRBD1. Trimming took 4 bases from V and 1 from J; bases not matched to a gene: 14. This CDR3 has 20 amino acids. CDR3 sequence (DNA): TGTGCCAGCAGTTCACAGTGGGGACAGGGGGCTATTCTGAGCAATCAGCCCCAGCATTTT. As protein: CASSSQWGQGAILSNQPQHF.

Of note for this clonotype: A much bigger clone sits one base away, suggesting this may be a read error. The CDR3 DNA is TGTGCCAGCGGCTTCCAACCCGTTGAGCAGTTCTTC. The encoded protein is CASGFQPVEQFF. The rearrangement links TRBV7-2 to TRBJ2-1; D gene ambiguous. Per the germline V gene, CDR1 is SGHTA and CDR2 is FQGNSA. This CDR3 region has 12 residues.

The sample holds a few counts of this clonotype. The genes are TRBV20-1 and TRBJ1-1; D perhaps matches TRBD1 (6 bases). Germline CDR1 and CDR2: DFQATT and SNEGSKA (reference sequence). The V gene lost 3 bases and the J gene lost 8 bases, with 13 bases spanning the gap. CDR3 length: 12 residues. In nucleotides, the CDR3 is TGCAGTGCTAGTTCAAACAGGGCAGAAGCTTTCTTT. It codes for CSASSNRAEAFF.

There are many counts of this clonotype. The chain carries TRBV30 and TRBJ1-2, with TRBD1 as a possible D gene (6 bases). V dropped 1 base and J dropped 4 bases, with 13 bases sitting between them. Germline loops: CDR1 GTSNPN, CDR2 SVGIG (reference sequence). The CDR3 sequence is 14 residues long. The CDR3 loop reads CAWSGWTVSYGYTF. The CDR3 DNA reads TGTGCCTGGAGTGGGTGGACAGTCAGCTATGGCTACACCTTC. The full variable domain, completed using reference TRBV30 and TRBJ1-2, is SQTIHQWPATLVQPVGSPLSLECTVEGTSNPNLYWYRQAAGRGLQLLFYSVGIGQISSEVPQNLSASRPQDRQFILSSKKLLLSDSGFYLCAWSGWTVSYGYTFGSGTRLTVV.

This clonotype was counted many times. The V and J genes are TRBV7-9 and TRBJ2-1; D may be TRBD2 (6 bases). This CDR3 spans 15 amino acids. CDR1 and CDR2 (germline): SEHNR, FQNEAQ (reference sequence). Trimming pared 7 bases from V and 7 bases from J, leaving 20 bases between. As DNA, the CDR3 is TGTGCCAGCAACCCCCGAGCGGGCCCCTGGAATGAGCAGTTCTTC. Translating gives CASNPRAGPWNEQFF.

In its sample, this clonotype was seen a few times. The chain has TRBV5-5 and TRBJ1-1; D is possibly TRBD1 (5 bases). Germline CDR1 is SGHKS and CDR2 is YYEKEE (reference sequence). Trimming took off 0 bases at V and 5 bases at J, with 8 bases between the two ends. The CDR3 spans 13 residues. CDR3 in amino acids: CASSLAGRTEAFF. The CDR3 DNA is TGTGCCAGCAGCTTGGCAGGGCGAACTGAAGCTTTCTTT.

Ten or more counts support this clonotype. The CDR3 DNA reads as TGTGCCAGCAGTTACACCGCGGGAGGCACTGAAGCTTTCTTT. It is translated as CASSYTAGGTEAFF. V usage is TRBV6-2 or TRBV6-3 and J usage is TRBJ1-1; D is undetermined. CDR3 length: 14 residues. Trimming cost V 2 bases and J 4 bases, with 11 bases left between them. Germline CDR1 is MNHEY and CDR2 is SVGEGT.

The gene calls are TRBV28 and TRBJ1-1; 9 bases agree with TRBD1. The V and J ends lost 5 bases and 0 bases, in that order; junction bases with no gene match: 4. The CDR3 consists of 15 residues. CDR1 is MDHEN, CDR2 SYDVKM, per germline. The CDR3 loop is CASSTWTGVNTEAFF. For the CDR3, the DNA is TGTGCCAGCAGTACCTGGACAGGGGTGAACACTGAAGCTTTCTTT.

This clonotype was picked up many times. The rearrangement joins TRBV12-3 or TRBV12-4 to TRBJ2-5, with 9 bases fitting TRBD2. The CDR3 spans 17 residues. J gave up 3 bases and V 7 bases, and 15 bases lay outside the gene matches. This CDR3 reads CASTLFGQTSGKETQYF. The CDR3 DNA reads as TGTGCCAGCACCCTTTTTGGGCAGACTAGCGGAAAAGAGACCCAGTACTTC.

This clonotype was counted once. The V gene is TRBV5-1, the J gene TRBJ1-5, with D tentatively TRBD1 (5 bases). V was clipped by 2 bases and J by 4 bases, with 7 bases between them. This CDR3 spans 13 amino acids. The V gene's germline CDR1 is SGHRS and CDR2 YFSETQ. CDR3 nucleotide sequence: TGCGCCAGCAGCTTTGGACAAAATCAGCCCCAGCATTTT. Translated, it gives CASSFGQNQPQHF.

The CDR3 coding sequence is TGTGCCAGCAGACCCAACTACTCACCCGGGGAGCTGTTTTTT. Amino acid sequence: CASRPNYSPGELFF. This chain connects TRBV7-9 to TRBJ2-2; D uncertain. From germline, CDR1 is SEHNR and CDR2 FQNEAQ (reference sequence). The CDR3 consists of 14 residues. Between the trimmed V and J ends, which lost 6 bases and 6 bases, there was a span of 14 bases. The whole variable domain, remainder taken from reference TRBV7-9 and TRBJ2-2, is DTGVSQNPRHKITKRGQNVTFRCDPISEHNRLYWYRQTLGQGPEFLTYFQNEAQLEKSRLLSDRFSAERPKGSFSTLEIQRTEQGDSAMYLCASRPNYSPGELFFGEGSRLTVL.

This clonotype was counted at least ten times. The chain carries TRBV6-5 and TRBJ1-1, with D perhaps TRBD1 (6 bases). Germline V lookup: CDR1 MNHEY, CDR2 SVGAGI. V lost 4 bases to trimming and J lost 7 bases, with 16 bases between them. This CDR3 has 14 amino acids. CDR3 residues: CASSWVLGQIEAFF. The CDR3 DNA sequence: TGTGCCAGCAGTTGGGTTCTTGGACAGATTGAAGCTTTCTTT.

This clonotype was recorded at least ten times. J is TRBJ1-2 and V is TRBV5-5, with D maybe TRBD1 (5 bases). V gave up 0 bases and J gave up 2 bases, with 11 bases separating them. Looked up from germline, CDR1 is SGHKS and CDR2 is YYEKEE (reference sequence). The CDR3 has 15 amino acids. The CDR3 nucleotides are TGTGCCAGCAGCTTGGCTGCAGGGCCGAACTATGGCTACACCTTC. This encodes CASSLAAGPNYGYTF.